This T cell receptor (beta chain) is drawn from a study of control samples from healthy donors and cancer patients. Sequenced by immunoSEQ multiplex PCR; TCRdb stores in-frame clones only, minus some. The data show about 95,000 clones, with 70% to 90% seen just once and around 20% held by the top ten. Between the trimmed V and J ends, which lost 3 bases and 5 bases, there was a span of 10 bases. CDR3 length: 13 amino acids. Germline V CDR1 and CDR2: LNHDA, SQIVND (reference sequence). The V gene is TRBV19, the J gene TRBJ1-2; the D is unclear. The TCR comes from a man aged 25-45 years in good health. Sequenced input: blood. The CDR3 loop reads CASSIRFRYGYTF. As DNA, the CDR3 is TGTGCCAGTAGTATCCGTTTCCGATATGGCTACACCTTC.